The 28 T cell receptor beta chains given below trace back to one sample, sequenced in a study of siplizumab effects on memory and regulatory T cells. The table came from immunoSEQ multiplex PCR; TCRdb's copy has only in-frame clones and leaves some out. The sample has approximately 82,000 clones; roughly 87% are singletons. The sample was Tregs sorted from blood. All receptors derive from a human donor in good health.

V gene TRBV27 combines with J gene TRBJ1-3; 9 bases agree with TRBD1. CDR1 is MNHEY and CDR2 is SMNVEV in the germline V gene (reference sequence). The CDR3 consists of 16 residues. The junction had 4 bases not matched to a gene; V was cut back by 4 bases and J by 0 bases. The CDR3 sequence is CASSSRTGDSGNTIYF. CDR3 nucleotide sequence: TGTGCCAGCAGTTCCAGGACAGGGGACTCTGGAAACACCATATATTTT.

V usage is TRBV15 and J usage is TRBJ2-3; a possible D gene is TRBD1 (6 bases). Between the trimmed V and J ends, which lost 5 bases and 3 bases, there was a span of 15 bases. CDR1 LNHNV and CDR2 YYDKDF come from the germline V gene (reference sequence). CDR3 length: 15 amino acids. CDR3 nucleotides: TGTGCCACCAGCCCTCAACAGGGTTTAACAGATACGCAGTATTTT. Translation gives CATSPQQGLTDTQYF. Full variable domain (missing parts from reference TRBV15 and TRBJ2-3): DAMVIQNPRYQVTQFGKPVTLSCSQTLNHNVMYWYQQKSSQAPKLLFHYYDKDFNNEADTPDNFQSRRPNTSFCFLDIRSPGLGDTAMYLCATSPQQGLTDTQYFGPGTRLTVL.

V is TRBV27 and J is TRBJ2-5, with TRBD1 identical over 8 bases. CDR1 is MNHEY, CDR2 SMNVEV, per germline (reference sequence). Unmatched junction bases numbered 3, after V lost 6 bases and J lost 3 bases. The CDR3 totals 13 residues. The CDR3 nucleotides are TGTGCCAGCAGGACAGGGGCCGAAGAGACCCAGTACTTC. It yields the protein CASRTGAEETQYF.

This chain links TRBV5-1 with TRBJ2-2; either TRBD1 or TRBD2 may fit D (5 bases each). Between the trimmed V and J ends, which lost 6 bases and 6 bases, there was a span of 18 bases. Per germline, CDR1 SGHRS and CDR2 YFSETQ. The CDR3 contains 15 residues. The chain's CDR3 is CASTRDHSSAGELFF. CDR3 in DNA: TGCGCCAGCACCCGGGACCATTCGAGCGCCGGGGAGCTGTTTTTT.

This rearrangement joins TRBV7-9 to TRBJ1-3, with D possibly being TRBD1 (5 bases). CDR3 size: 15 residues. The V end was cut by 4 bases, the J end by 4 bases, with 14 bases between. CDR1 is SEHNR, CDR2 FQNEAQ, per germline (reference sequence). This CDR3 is CASSYLGGSGNTIYF. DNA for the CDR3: TGTGCCAGCAGCTACTTGGGGGGATCCGGAAACACCATATATTTT. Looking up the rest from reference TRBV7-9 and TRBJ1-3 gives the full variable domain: DTGVSQNPRHKITKRGQNVTFRCDPISEHNRLYWYRQTLGQGPEFLTYFQNEAQLEKSRLLSDRFSAERPKGSFSTLEIQRTEQGDSAMYLCASSYLGGSGNTIYFGEGSWLTVV.

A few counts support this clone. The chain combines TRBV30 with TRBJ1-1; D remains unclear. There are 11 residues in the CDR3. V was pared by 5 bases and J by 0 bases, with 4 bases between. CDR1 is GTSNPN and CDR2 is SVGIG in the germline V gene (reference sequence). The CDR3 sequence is CAWGMNTEAFF. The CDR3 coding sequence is TGTGCCTGGGGAATGAACACTGAAGCTTTCTTT.

The DNA of the CDR3 is TGTGCCAGCAGTGAAGCGCGGCCAGGGCGGGGGGGCCGCAATGAGCAGTTCTTC. Encoded protein: CASSEARPGRGGRNEQFF. The rearrangement links TRBV6-1 to TRBJ2-1, with 9 bases identical to TRBD2. Per germline, CDR1 MNHNS and CDR2 SASEGT. The CDR3 contains 18 residues. Losses at the gene ends were 0 bases for V and 6 bases for J; bases not matched to a gene: 12.

DNA of the CDR3: TGTGCCAGCAGCTCAGGGACCTCCCGAGCTAACTATGGCTACACCTTC. This translates into CASSSGTSRANYGYTF. This rearrangement joins TRBV5-5 to TRBJ1-2; D may be TRBD1 (5 bases). The CDR3 has 16 amino acids. Germline lookup yields CDR1 SGHKS and CDR2 YYEKEE (reference sequence). V lost 3 bases and J lost 0, with 15 bases in between. Full variable domain (outside the CDR3, taken from reference TRBV5-5 and TRBJ1-2): DAGVTQSPTHLIKTRGQQVTLRCSPISGHKSVSWYQQVLGQGPQFIFQYYEKEERGRGNFPDRFSARQFPNYSSELNVNALLLGDSALYLCASSSGTSRANYGYTFGSGTRLTVV.

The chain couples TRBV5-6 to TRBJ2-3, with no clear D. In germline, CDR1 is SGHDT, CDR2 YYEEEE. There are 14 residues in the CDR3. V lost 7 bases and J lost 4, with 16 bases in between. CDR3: CASVSPMRPDTQYF. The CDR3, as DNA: TGTGCCAGCGTGTCCCCCATGAGGCCAGATACGCAGTATTTT.

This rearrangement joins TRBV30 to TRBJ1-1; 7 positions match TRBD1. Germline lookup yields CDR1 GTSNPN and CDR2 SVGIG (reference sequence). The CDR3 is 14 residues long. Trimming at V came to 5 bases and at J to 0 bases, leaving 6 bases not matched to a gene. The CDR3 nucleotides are TGTGCCTGGTCGGGACAGCTTATGAACACTGAAGCTTTCTTT. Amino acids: CAWSGQLMNTEAFF.

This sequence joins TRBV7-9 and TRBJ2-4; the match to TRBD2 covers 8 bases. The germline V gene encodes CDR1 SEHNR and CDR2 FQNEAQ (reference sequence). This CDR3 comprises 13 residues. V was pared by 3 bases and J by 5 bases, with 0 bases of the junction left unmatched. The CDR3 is CASSFSGENIQYF. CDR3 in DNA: TGTGCCAGCAGCTTTAGCGGGGAAAACATTCAGTACTTC.

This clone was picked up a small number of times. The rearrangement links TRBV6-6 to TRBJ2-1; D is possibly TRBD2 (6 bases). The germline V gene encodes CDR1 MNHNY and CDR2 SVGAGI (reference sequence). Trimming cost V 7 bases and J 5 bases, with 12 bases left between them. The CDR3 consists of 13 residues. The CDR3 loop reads CASTRTTNNEQFF. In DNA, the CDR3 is TGTGCCAGCACTCGGACTACCAACAATGAGCAGTTCTTC.

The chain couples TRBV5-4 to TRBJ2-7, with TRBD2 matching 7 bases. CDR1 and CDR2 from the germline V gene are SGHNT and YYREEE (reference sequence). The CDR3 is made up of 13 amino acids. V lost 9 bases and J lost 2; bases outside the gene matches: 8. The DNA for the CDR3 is TGTGCCACCGGAGCGGGACGGACCTACGAGCAGTACTTC. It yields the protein CATGAGRTYEQYF.

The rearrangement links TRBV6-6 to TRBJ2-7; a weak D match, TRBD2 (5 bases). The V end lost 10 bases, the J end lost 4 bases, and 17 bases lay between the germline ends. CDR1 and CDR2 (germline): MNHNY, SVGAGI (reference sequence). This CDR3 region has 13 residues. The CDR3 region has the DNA TGTGCCACGAAGTCCAGCGGTTCATACGAGCAGTACTTC. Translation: CATKSSGSYEQYF.

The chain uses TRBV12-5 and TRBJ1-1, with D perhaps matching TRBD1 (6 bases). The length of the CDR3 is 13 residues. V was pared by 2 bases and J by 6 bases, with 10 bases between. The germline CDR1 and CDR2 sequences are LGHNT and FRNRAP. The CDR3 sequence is CASGLLGGAEAFF. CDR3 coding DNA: TGTGCTAGTGGTTTGCTAGGGGGGGCTGAAGCTTTCTTT.

The CDR3 loop is CASSPFTGELFF. The CDR3 nucleotides read TGCGCCAGCAGCCCCTTCACCGGGGAGCTGTTTTTT. The rearrangement links TRBV4-1 to TRBJ2-2; D gene unclear. The germline V gene has CDR1 MGHRA and CDR2 YSYEKL. The CDR3 sequence is 12 residues long. Trimming cost V 4 bases and J 4 bases, with 4 bases left between them.

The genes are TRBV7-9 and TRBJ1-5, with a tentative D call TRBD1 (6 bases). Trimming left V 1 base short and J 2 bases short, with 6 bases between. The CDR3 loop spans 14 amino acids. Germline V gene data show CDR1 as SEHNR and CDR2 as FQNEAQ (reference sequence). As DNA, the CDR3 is TGTGCCAGCAGCTTAGGGACAGGCAATCAGCCCCAGCATTTT. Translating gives CASSLGTGNQPQHF. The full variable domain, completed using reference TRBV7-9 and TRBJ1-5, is DTGVSQNPRHKITKRGQNVTFRCDPISEHNRLYWYRQTLGQGPEFLTYFQNEAQLEKSRLLSDRFSAERPKGSFSTLEIQRTEQGDSAMYLCASSLGTGNQPQHFGDGTRLSIL.

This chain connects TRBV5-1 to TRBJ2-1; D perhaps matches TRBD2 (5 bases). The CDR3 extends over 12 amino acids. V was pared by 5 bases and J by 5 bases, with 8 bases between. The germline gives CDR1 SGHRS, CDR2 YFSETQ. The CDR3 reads CASSSGNNEQFF. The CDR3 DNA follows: TGCGCCAGCAGTTCGGGGAACAATGAGCAGTTCTTC.

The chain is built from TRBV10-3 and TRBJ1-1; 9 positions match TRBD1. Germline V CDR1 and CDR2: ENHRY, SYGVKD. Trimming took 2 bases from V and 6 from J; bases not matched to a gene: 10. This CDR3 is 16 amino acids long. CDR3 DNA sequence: TGTGCCATCAGTGAGACTCGGACAGGGGCGAAGCCTGAAGCTTTCTTT. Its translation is CAISETRTGAKPEAFF.

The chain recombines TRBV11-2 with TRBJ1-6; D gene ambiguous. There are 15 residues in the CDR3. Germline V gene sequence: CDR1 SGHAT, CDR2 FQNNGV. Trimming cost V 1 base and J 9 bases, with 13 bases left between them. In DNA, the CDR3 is TGTGCCAGCAGCTTAGGATACCTAGAGGGTTCACCCCTCCACTTT. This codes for CASSLGYLEGSPLHF.

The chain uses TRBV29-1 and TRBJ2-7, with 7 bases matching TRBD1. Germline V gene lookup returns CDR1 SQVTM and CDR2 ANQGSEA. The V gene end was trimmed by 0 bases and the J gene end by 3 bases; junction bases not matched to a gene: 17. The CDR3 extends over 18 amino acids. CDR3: CSVEDPHGPGTANYEQYF. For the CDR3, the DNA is TGCAGCGTTGAAGATCCCCATGGCCCCGGGACAGCTAACTACGAGCAGTACTTC.

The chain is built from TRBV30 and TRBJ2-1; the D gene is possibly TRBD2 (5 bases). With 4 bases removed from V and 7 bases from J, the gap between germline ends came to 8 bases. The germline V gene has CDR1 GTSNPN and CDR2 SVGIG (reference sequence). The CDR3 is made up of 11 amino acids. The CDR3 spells CAWKERNEQFF. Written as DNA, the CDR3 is TGTGCCTGGAAAGAGCGGAATGAGCAGTTCTTC.

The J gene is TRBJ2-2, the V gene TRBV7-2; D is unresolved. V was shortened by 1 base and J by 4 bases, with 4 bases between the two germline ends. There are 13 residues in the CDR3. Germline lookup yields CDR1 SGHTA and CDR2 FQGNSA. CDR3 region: CASSLDSTGELFF. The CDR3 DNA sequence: TGTGCCAGCAGCTTAGATAGCACCGGGGAGCTGTTTTTT. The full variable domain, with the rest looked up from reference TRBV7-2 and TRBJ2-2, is GAGVSQSPSNKVTEKGKDVELRCDPISGHTALYWYRQSLGQGLEFLIYFQGNSAPDKSGLPSDRFSAERTGGSVSTLTIQRTQQEDSAVYLCASSLDSTGELFFGEGSRLTVL.

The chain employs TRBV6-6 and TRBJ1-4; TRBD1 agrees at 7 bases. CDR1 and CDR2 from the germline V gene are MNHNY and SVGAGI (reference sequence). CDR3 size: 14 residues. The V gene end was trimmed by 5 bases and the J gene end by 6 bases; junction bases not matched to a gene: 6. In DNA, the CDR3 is TGTGCCAGCAGTAACAGGGGAAGGGATGAAAAACTGTTTTTT. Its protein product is CASSNRGRDEKLFF.

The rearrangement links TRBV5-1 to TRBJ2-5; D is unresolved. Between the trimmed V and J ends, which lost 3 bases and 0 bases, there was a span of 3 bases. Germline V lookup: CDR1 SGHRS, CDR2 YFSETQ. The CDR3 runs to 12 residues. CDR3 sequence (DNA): TGCGCCAGCAGCTACCACCAAGAGACCCAGTACTTC. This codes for CASSYHQETQYF.

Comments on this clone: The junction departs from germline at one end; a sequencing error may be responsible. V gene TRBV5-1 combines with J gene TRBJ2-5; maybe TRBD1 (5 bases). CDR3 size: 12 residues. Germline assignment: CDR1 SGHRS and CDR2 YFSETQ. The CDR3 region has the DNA TGTGCCAGCAGCGCGGACATGGAGACCCAGTACTTC. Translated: CASSADMETQYF.

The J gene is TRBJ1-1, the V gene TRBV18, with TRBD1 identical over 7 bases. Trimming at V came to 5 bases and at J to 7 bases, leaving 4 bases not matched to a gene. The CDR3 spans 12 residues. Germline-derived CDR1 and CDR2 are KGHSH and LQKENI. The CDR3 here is CASSADRIEAFF. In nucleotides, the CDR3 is TGTGCCAGCTCAGCGGACAGGATTGAAGCTTTCTTT. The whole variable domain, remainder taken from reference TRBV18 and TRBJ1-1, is NAGVMQNPRHLVRRRGQEARLRCSPMKGHSHVYWYRQLPEEGLKFMVYLQKENIIDESGMPKERFSAEFPKEGPSILRIQQVVRGDSAAYFCASSADRIEAFFGQGTRLTVV.

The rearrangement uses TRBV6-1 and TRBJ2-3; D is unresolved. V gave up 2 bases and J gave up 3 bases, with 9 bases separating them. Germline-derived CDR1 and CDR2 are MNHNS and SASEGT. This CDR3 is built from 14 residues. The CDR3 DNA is TGTGCCAGCAGTGAAATTTCGAGGACAGATACGCAGTATTTT. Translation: CASSEISRTDTQYF.